Listed here are 8 T cell receptor beta chains from one sample, sequenced in a study of T cell responses to AZD1222 COVID-19 vaccine. Some clones are missing from TCRdb's copy, which holds only in-frame ones; the method was immunoSEQ multiplex PCR. The sample carries some 80,000 clones, around 86% recorded once. The sample here was peripheral blood, taken on day 0 of AZD1222 vaccination. These receptors originate from an adult in good health.

This sequence joins TRBV2 and TRBJ1-5; D is undetermined. The CDR3 contains 13 residues. V was cut by 6 bases and J by 2 bases, with 8 bases left in between. Germline-derived CDR1 and CDR2 are SNHLY and FYNNEI. The CDR3 DNA sequence: TGTGCCAGCAGGGGTCAGGGCAATCAGCCCCAGCATTTT. Residues: CASRGQGNQPQHF.

This sequence joins TRBV6-5 and TRBJ1-1; no clear D gene. There are 13 residues in the CDR3. Germline-derived CDR1 and CDR2 are MNHEY and SVGAGI. The V end lost 4 bases, the J end lost 2 bases, and 8 bases lay between the germline ends. CDR3 nucleotide sequence: TGTGCCAGCAGTTCCCTGGAAAACACTGAAGCTTTCTTT. It specifies CASSSLENTEAFF.

The gene calls are TRBV7-2 and TRBJ2-2; unclear D gene. This CDR3 has 16 residues. Trimming removed 2 bases from V and 0 bases from J, with 10 bases in between. Germline V gives CDR1 SGHTA, CDR2 FQGNSA. The CDR3 region has the DNA TGTGCCAGCAGCTTAAATCCAGCGACGAACACCGGGGAGCTGTTTTTT. It is translated as CASSLNPATNTGELFF.

The rearrangement joins TRBV6-6 to TRBJ2-7, with TRBD1 matching over 7 bases. Per the germline V gene, CDR1 is MNHNY and CDR2 is SVGAGI (reference sequence). The junction had 9 bases not matched to a gene; V was cut back by 6 bases and J by 4 bases. This CDR3 contains 14 residues. CDR3 sequence reads: CASSQGTALYEQYF. DNA of the CDR3: TGTGCCAGCAGCCAAGGGACAGCCTTGTACGAGCAGTACTTC.

The CDR3 loop is CASSLGQTSSYEQYF. CDR3 nucleotide sequence: TGTGCCAGCAGCCTTGGACAGACTAGCTCCTACGAGCAGTACTTC. This chain uses TRBV21-1 with TRBJ2-7. TRBV21-1 is a documented pseudogene. The CDR3 contains 15 residues.

The chain couples TRBV19 to TRBJ2-7; D is unresolved. V gave up 2 bases and J gave up 5 bases, with 19 bases separating them. This CDR3 is built from 16 residues. The germline V gene encodes CDR1 LNHDA and CDR2 SQIVND (reference sequence). The DNA for the CDR3 is TGTGCCAGTAGTATAAGTGGGCGGCTGCCGTCGCACGAGCAGTACTTC. Its protein product is CASSISGRLPSHEQYF. Supplemented by reference TRBV19 and TRBJ2-7, the full variable domain reads DGGITQSPKYLFRKEGQNVTLSCEQNLNHDAMYWYRQDPGQGLRLIYYSQIVNDFQKGDIAEGYSVSREKKESFPLTVTSAQKNPTAFYLCASSISGRLPSHEQYFGPGTRLTVT.

By share, this clone counts as medium-sized. The V and J genes are TRBV19 and TRBJ1-1; TRBD1 might be the D (5 bases). Trimming shortened V by 5 bases and J by 1 base, and 17 bases separated the two germline ends. The germline CDR1 and CDR2 sequences are LNHDA and SQIVND (reference sequence). The CDR3 contains 16 residues. The CDR3 sequence is CASSPGTSAGNTEAFF. Here the CDR3 DNA reads TGTGCCAGTAGTCCAGGGACGTCTGCGGGGAACACTGAAGCTTTCTTT.

V usage is TRBV7-6 and J usage is TRBJ1-3; 7 bases are a match to TRBD1. CDR1 is SGHVS, CDR2 FNYEAQ, per germline. The CDR3 runs to 16 residues. V trimming: 5 bases; J trimming: 0 bases; junction bases outside the gene matches: 7. The CDR3 region has the DNA TGTGCCAGCAGCGGATGGGACAGCGACTCTGGAAACACCATATATTTT. Encoded protein: CASSGWDSDSGNTIYF.